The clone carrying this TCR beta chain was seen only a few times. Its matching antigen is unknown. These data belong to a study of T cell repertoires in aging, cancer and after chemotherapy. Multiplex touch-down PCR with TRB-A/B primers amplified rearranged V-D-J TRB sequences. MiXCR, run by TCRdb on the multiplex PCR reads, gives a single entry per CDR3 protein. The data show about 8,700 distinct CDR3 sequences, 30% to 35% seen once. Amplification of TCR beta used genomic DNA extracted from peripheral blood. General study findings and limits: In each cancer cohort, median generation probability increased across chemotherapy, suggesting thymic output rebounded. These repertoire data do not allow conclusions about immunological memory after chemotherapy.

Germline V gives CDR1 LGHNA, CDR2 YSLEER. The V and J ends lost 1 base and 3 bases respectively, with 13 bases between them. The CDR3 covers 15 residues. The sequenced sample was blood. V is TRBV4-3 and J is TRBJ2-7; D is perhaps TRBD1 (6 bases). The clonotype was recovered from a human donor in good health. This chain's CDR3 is CASSQGIQGNYEQYF. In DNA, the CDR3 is TGCGCCAGCAGCCAAGGTATACAGGGTAACTACGAGCAGTACTTC.